This T cell receptor beta chain emerged from a study of cytomegalovirus exposure and HLA in healthy donors. Overall study findings and caveats: The CMV antigen specificity of a few CMV-associated chains was confirmed through in vitro analysis. In terms of immune exposure information, only CMV serostatus was available.

The primer mix had 60 Vbeta and 13 Jbeta primers. Measured with immunoSEQ multiplex PCR; TCRdb has only the in-frame clones, and not every one. The table shows about 120,000 clones, with around 74% occurring only once. About this clone: Its antigen is undetermined.

Nominally healthy donors provided the samples, though records likely missed some immune exposures. In germline, CDR1 is SGDLS, CDR2 YYNGEE. V shed 3 bases, J shed 1 base, and the junction held 10 bases outside the gene matches. The CDR3 length is 16 residues. The chain carries TRBV9 and TRBJ2-7; 7 bases are shared with TRBD1. Input material: PBMCs. The source is a man between 60 and 70 years old in good health and CMV-seropositive. The CDR3 protein is CASSEGSTGRSYEQYF. For the CDR3, the DNA is TGTGCCAGCAGCGAGGGTTCGACAGGGAGATCCTACGAGCAGTACTTC.